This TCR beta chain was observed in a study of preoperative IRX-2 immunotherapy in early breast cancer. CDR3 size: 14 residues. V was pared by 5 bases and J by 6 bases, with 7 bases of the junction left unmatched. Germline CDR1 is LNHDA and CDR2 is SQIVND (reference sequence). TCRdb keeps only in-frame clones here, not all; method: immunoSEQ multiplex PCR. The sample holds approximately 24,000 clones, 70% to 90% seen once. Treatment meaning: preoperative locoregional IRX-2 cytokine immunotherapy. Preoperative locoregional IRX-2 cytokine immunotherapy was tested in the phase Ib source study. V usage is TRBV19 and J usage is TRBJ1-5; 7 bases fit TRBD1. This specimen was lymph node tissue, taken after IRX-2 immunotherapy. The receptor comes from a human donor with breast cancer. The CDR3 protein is CASSDRDSFQPQHF. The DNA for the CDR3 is TGTGCCAGTAGTGATCGGGACAGTTTTCAGCCCCAGCATTTT.